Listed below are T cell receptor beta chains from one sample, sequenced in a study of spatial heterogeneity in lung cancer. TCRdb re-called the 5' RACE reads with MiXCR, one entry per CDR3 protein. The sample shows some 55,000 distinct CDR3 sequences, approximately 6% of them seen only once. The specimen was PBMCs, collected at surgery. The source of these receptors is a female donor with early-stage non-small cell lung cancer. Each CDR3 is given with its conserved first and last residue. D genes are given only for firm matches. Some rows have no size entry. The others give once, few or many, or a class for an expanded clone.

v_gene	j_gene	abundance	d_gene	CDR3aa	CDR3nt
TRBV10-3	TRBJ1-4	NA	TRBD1	CAISEGSGGREKLFF	TGTGCCATCAGTGAAGGTTCAGGGGGACGAGAAAAACTGTTTTTT
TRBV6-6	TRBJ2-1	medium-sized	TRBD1	CASRLDRGGEQFF	TGTGCCAGCAGGTTAGACAGGGGAGGTGAGCAGTTCTTC
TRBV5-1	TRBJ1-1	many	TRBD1	CASSMILGGGQAEAFF	TGCGCCAGCAGCATGATTCTTGGCGGTGGACAGGCTGAAGCTTTCTTT
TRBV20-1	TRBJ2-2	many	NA	CSARLTGELFF	TGCAGTGCTAGGCTCACCGGGGAGCTGTTTTTT
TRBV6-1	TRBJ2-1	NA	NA	CASCVQYNEQFF	TGTGCCAGCTGTGTTCAGTACAATGAGCAGTTCTTC
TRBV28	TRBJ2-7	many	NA	CASSLYGTRSYEQYF	TGTGCCAGCAGTTTATACGGGACGAGAAGCTACGAGCAGTACTTC
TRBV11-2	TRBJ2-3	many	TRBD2	CASSTLGGVGTDTQYF	TGTGCCAGCAGCACCCTGGGAGGGGTCGGCACAGATACGCAGTATTTT
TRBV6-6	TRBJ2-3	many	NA	CASRGEPDTQYF	TGTGCCAGCAGAGGCGAACCAGATACGCAGTATTTT
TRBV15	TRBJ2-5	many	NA	CVTSGNRLGETQYF	TGTGTCACCAGCGGAAACAGGCTTGGGGAGACCCAGTACTTC
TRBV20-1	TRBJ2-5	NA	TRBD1	CSATTITGGSGETQYF	TGCAGTGCTACGACCATTACAGGGGGCAGTGGGGAGACCCAGTACTTC
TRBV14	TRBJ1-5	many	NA	CASSQWGEGQPQHF	TGTGCCAGCAGCCAGTGGGGGGAAGGTCAGCCCCAGCATTTT
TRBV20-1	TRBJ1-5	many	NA	CSALARGFSNQPQHF	TGCAGTGCCCTCGCAAGGGGATTTAGCAATCAGCCCCAGCATTTT
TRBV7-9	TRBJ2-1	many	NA	CASSLALGVLFNEQFF	TGTGCCAGCAGCTTAGCGCTGGGTGTACTCTTCAATGAGCAGTTCTTC